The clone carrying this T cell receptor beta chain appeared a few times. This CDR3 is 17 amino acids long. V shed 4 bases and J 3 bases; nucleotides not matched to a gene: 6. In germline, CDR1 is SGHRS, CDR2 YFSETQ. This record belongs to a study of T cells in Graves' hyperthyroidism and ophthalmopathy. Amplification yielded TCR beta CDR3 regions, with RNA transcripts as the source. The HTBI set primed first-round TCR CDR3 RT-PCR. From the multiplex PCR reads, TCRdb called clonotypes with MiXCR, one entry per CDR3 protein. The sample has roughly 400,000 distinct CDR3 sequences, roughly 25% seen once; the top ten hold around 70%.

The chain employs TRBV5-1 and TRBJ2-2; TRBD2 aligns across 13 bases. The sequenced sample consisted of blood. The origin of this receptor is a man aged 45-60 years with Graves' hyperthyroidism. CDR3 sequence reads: CASSPGLAGSHTGELFF. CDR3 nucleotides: TGCGCCAGCAGCCCGGGACTAGCGGGATCGCACACCGGGGAGCTGTTTTTT.